One and the same sample provided the 32 T cell receptor beta chains below, sequenced in a study of T cells in Graves' hyperthyroidism and ophthalmopathy. RNA transcripts yielded amplified TCR beta CDR3 regions. RT-PCR in the first round (using the HTBI primer set) targeted the TCR CDR3. TCRdb analysed the multiplex PCR reads with MiXCR anew, one entry per CDR3 protein. The sample yields roughly 650,000 distinct CDR3 sequences, 15% to 20% seen once. Sample: blood. The source of these receptors is a woman aged 40 to 55 with Graves' ophthalmopathy.

This clonotype was seen ten or more times. The chain employs TRBV7-2 and TRBJ2-5; tentative D call: TRBD2 (6 bases). This CDR3 is built from 14 residues. V was shortened by 4 bases and J by 4 bases, with 13 bases between the two germline ends. CDR1 is SGHTA, CDR2 FQGNSA, per germline. CDR3 nucleotide sequence: TGTGCCAGCAGCTCATTCGGGAGTTCAGAGACCCAGTACTTC. Translating it yields CASSSFGSSETQYF.

This clonotype was counted at least ten times. V and J are TRBV20-1 and TRBJ1-5; D call uncertain. Germline assignment: CDR1 DFQATT and CDR2 SNEGSKA (reference sequence). The V end was cut by 0 bases, the J end by 2 bases, with 8 bases between. The CDR3 sequence is 14 residues long. CDR3 in amino acids: CSARDPTGNQPQHF. In nucleotides, the CDR3 is TGCAGTGCTAGAGATCCGACTGGCAATCAGCCCCAGCATTTT.

This sequence joins TRBV30 and TRBJ1-3, with D unresolved. Looked up from germline, CDR1 is GTSNPN and CDR2 is SVGIG (reference sequence). The CDR3 sequence is 15 residues long. With 2 bases removed from V and 2 bases from J, the gap between germline ends came to 13 bases. The DNA for the CDR3 is TGTGCCTGGAGTCGTCAGCGACTTACTGGAAACACCATATATTTT. This gives the protein CAWSRQRLTGNTIYF.

This clonotype was recorded many times. The rearrangement links TRBV7-2 to TRBJ2-1; D ambiguous. CDR1 and CDR2 from the germline V gene are SGHTA and FQGNSA. The CDR3 extends over 14 amino acids. V lost 1 base to trimming and J lost 6 bases, with 10 bases between them. CDR3 residues: CASSLVGAANEQFF. The CDR3 DNA is TGTGCCAGCAGCTTAGTAGGAGCAGCCAATGAGCAGTTCTTC.

This clonotype was observed at least ten times. The chain has TRBV7-9 and TRBJ2-1; the match to TRBD2 covers 7 bases. This CDR3 spans 17 amino acids. The ends lost 0 bases at V and 0 bases at J; junction bases unmatched: 5. The germline V gene has CDR1 SEHNR and CDR2 FQNEAQ (reference sequence). CDR3 sequence (DNA): TGTGCCAGCAGCTTAGCGCTCGGGAGGACCTCCTACAATGAGCAGTTCTTC. Its translation is CASSLALGRTSYNEQFF.

This clonotype was recorded a few times. A junction end diverges from the germline sequence, so it may reflect a read error. The chain carries TRBV29-1 and TRBJ1-1; the D gene is possibly TRBD1 (5 bases). The CDR3 is made up of 11 amino acids. Germline CDR1 and CDR2: SQVTM and ANQGSEA. The CDR3 spells CSAPRGTEAFF. For the CDR3, the DNA is TGCAGCGCCCCCCGGGGGACTGAAGCCTTCTTT.

This sequence joins TRBV10-3 and TRBJ1-5; TRBD1 agrees at 7 bases. CDR1 is ENHRY and CDR2 is SYGVKD in the germline V gene. This CDR3 region has 15 residues. V shed 0 bases and J 3 bases; nucleotides not matched to a gene: 2. The CDR3 region has the DNA TGTGCCATCAGTGAGTCGGGGACAGACAATCAGCCCCAGCATTTT. Translating it yields CAISESGTDNQPQHF.

This rearrangement joins TRBV30 to TRBJ2-2, with TRBD2 matching 13 bases. Germline lookup yields CDR1 GTSNPN and CDR2 SVGIG (reference sequence). CDR3 length equals 16 residues. J gave up 7 bases and V 7 bases, and 12 bases lay outside the gene matches. The DNA for the CDR3 is TGTGCCTTCCACCGGACTAGCGGGGGATTGGTCGGGGAGCTGTTTTTT. Its translation: CAFHRTSGGLVGELFF.

This clonotype was seen ten or more times. This chain links TRBV2 with TRBJ2-1; 9 nucleotides agree with TRBD1. Trimming at V came to 7 bases and at J to 9 bases, leaving 10 bases not matched to a gene. CDR1 and CDR2 from the germline V gene are SNHLY and FYNNEI. The CDR3 covers 14 residues. CDR3 in amino acids: CASISGTGPGEQFF. The CDR3 DNA follows: TGTGCCAGCATCTCCGGGACAGGGCCGGGTGAGCAGTTCTTC.

The V call is TRBV20-1, the J call TRBJ1-3, with a possible D match to TRBD1 (6 bases). This CDR3 has 15 residues. Germline V gene lookup returns CDR1 DFQATT and CDR2 SNEGSKA (reference sequence). Trimming left V 5 bases short and J 3 bases short, with 17 bases between. The CDR3 bases are TGCAGTGCTCGGGGGTGGGGGGGCGGTGGAAACACCATATATTTT. Its protein product is CSARGWGGGGNTIYF.

This clonotype was counted ten times or more. V usage is TRBV2 and J usage is TRBJ1-1, with unresolved D. CDR1 and CDR2 from the germline V gene are SNHLY and FYNNEI. This CDR3 has 15 residues. V shed 6 bases and J shed 6 bases, with 20 bases lying between them. The CDR3 region is CASSREPLGNSEAFF. The DNA for the CDR3 is TGTGCCAGCAGCCGCGAACCGCTTGGGAATTCTGAAGCTTTCTTT. The variable domain in full, completed from reference TRBV2 and TRBJ1-1, reads EPEVTQTPSHQVTQMGQEVILRCVPISNHLYFYWYRQILGQKVEFLVSFYNNEISEKSEIFDDQFSVERPDGSNFTLKIRSTKLEDSAMYFCASSREPLGNSEAFFGQGTRLTVV.

This clonotype was detected ten times or more. The chain joins TRBV11-2 to TRBJ1-2; no clear D gene. CDR1 and CDR2 (germline): SGHAT, FQNNGV. The V and J ends lost 1 base and 13 bases respectively, with 16 bases between them. The CDR3 is 13 amino acids. The CDR3 coding sequence is TGTGCCAGCAGCTTAGCCCAAGCGGCAGCGAGCACCTTC. Encoded protein: CASSLAQAAASTF.

V gene TRBV7-3 combines with J gene TRBJ2-1; 16 bases are a match to TRBD2. Trimming cost V 0 bases and J 10 bases; bases outside gene matches: 9. This CDR3 has 18 residues. Per the germline V gene, CDR1 is SGHTA and CDR2 is FQGTGA. The CDR3 sequence is CASSLTGTSGGAGMEQFF. In DNA, the CDR3 is TGTGCCAGCAGCTTAACTGGGACTAGCGGGGGGGCGGGGATGGAGCAGTTCTTC.

This clonotype occurred many times. V gene TRBV20-1 combines with J gene TRBJ1-5; D might be TRBD1 (5 bases). Trimming shortened V by 0 bases and J by 5 bases, and 8 bases separated the two germline ends. From germline, CDR1 is DFQATT and CDR2 SNEGSKA (reference sequence). The CDR3 is made up of 13 amino acids. The CDR3 bases are TGCAGTGCTAGAGAACAGGAGTATCAGCCCCAGCATTTT. This encodes CSAREQEYQPQHF.

The chain couples TRBV18 to TRBJ2-4; 10 nucleotides align to TRBD1. The CDR3 consists of 16 residues. Germline V gives CDR1 KGHSH, CDR2 LQKENI. V lost 3 bases, J lost 7 bases, and 9 bases stayed unmatched. The CDR3 reads CASSPKTGTGENIQYF. In nucleotides, the CDR3 is TGTGCCAGCTCACCCAAGACTGGGACAGGGGAGAACATTCAGTACTTC.

This clonotype was observed many times. J is TRBJ1-1 and V is TRBV2, with TRBD1 matching 8 bases. Germline-derived CDR1 and CDR2 are SNHLY and FYNNEI. J lost 3 bases, V lost 6 bases, and 9 bases had no gene match. CDR3 length equals 15 residues. The CDR3 region has the DNA TGTGCCAGCAGCCCGGACAGGGTTGGGTACACTGAAGCTTTCTTT. It yields the protein CASSPDRVGYTEAFF. Supplemented by reference TRBV2 and TRBJ1-1, the full variable domain reads EPEVTQTPSHQVTQMGQEVILRCVPISNHLYFYWYRQILGQKVEFLVSFYNNEISEKSEIFDDQFSVERPDGSNFTLKIRSTKLEDSAMYFCASSPDRVGYTEAFFGQGTRLTVV.

In nucleotides, the CDR3 is TGTGCCAGCAGTCCCAGTACCTCGAACACTGAAGCTTTCTTT. Translating it yields CASSPSTSNTEAFF. V gene TRBV6-1 combines with J gene TRBJ1-1; no definite D call. CDR1 MNHNS and CDR2 SASEGT come from the germline V gene. The CDR3 covers 14 residues. Trimming removed 5 bases from V and 1 base from J, with 11 bases in between.

The chain joins TRBV19 to TRBJ2-5; the D call may be TRBD1 or TRBD2 (5 bases each). V was cut by 5 bases and J by 5 bases, with 18 bases left in between. CDR3 length equals 15 residues. From germline, CDR1 is LNHDA and CDR2 SQIVND (reference sequence). In DNA, the CDR3 is TGTGCCAGTAGTCAAGGGACGACGGGTAGGGAGACCCAGTACTTC. Protein: CASSQGTTGRETQYF.

This clonotype occurred a few times. This chain joins TRBV10-3 and TRBJ2-1; 7 nucleotides agree with TRBD2. The CDR3 sequence is 14 residues long. V gave up 8 bases and J gave up 3 bases; unmatched junction bases: 7. Germline assignment: CDR1 ENHRY and CDR2 SYGVKD. The CDR3 region is CAIGGGGLYNEQFF. The CDR3 DNA reads TGTGCCATCGGGGGGGGGGGACTCTACAATGAGCAGTTCTTC.

This clonotype was found many times. V is TRBV12-3 or TRBV12-4 and J is TRBJ2-3, with TRBD2 matching 7 bases. The CDR3 spans 14 residues. Trimming took 7 bases from V and 5 from J; bases not matched to a gene: 9. CDR3 bases: TGTGCCAGCAAGGCGGACCGGGGGGTAGATACGCAGTATTTT. Protein product: CASKADRGVDTQYF.

This clonotype was observed at least ten times. This chain uses TRBV30 with TRBJ1-6, with D uncertain. Trimming stripped 3 bases from V and 0 bases from J, with 6 bases between. The germline V gene has CDR1 GTSNPN and CDR2 SVGIG (reference sequence). The CDR3 runs to 14 residues. The CDR3 spells CAWSRRSYNSPLHF. CDR3 sequence (DNA): TGTGCCTGGAGCAGACGCTCCTATAATTCACCCCTCCACTTT.

Turning to this clonotype: A much larger clone lies a single base off, so this may be a read error. Without the conserved terminal phenylalanine or tryptophan, this CDR3 likely stems from a read error. This rearrangement joins TRBV2 to TRBJ1-2; no firm D call. Germline CDR1 and CDR2: SNHLY and FYNNEI. Trimming cost V 0 bases and J 4 bases, with 15 bases left between them. The CDR3 contains 16 residues. This CDR3 reads CASSEASYDKLYGYTI. The DNA for the CDR3 is TGTGCCAGCAGTGAAGCCAGCTATGACAAGCTCTATGGCTACACCATC.

This clonotype was observed a handful of times. The CDR3 is CSARDLRRREQYF. The CDR3 bases are TGCAGTGCTAGAGATTTACGGCGTAGGGAGCAGTACTTC. This chain joins TRBV20-1 and TRBJ2-7; no clear D gene. The CDR3 contains 13 residues. The V end lost 0 bases, the J end lost 7 bases, and 13 bases lay between the germline ends. Germline CDR1 reads DFQATT; CDR2 reads SNEGSKA (reference sequence).

The table lists this clonotype with many counts. V usage is TRBV12-3 or TRBV12-4 and J usage is TRBJ1-6, with D perhaps TRBD1 (5 bases). Deletions cut 3 bases from V and 10 bases from J, with 16 bases between. There are 15 residues in the CDR3. CDR3 sequence (DNA): TGTGCCAGCAGTTTTTATAGGGGACGAGGGTCACCCCTCCACTTT. Its protein product is CASSFYRGRGSPLHF.

This clonotype has more than one count but fewer than ten. The chain recombines TRBV25-1 with TRBJ1-2; TRBD1 is a possible D gene (6 bases). V dropped 6 bases and J dropped 4 bases, with 9 bases sitting between them. CDR3 size: 12 residues. Germline-derived CDR1 and CDR2 are MGHDK and SYGVNS. CDR3 amino acids: CASRNRAYGYTF. CDR3 coding DNA: TGTGCCAGCAGAAACAGGGCCTATGGCTACACCTTC.

This chain connects TRBV6-1 to TRBJ1-5; D possibly corresponds to TRBD1 (5 bases). CDR3 size: 16 residues. V lost 3 bases and J 1 base, leaving 13 bases between the germline ends. Germline assignment: CDR1 MNHNS and CDR2 SASEGT. The CDR3 is CASSDRQGGSNQPQHF. CDR3 DNA: TGTGCCAGCAGTGACCGCCAGGGAGGGAGCAATCAGCCCCAGCATTTT.

This clonotype was seen repeatedly, ten times or more. The gene calls are TRBV28 and TRBJ2-4, with a tentative D call TRBD2 (6 bases). Per germline, CDR1 MDHEN and CDR2 SYDVKM. This CDR3 comprises 13 residues. Trimming pared 6 bases from V and 5 bases from J, leaving 11 bases between. CDR3 in amino acids: CASRRGPENIQYF. Here the CDR3 DNA reads TGTGCCAGCAGGCGGGGCCCCGAAAACATTCAGTACTTC.

This clonotype was seen at least ten times. The chain uses TRBV30 and TRBJ1-2; tentatively, D is TRBD1 (5 bases). The V end lost 7 bases, the J end lost 4 bases, and 13 bases lay between the germline ends. Germline CDR1 reads GTSNPN; CDR2 reads SVGIG (reference sequence). The CDR3 runs to 12 residues. Written as DNA, the CDR3 is TGTGCCTTAGACAGCTTCCGCTATGGCTACACCTTC. Translated: CALDSFRYGYTF.

The sample holds a few counts of this clonotype. This rearrangement joins TRBV14 to TRBJ1-2, with 7 bases identical to TRBD1. The CDR3 contains 13 residues. The V gene's germline CDR1 is SGHDN and CDR2 FVKESK. Trimming cost V 4 bases and J 12 bases; bases outside gene matches: 11. CDR3 DNA sequence: TGTGCCAGCAGCCCTACCCGGGACAGTTTCCACACCTTC. Translation: CASSPTRDSFHTF.

This clonotype was detected many times. This chain uses TRBV11-1 with TRBJ2-1, with D maybe TRBD2 (5 bases). CDR3 length: 15 residues. The germline V gene encodes CDR1 SGHAT and CDR2 FQDESV (reference sequence). The V end lost 3 bases, the J end lost 0 bases, and 9 bases lay between the germline ends. The CDR3 coding sequence is TGTGCCAGCAGCTTTAAGAGGGCCTCCTACAATGAGCAGTTCTTC. This codes for CASSFKRASYNEQFF.

In this sample, this clonotype turned up many times. This chain joins TRBV28 and TRBJ2-3; no definite D call. Germline V gene sequence: CDR1 MDHEN, CDR2 SYDVKM. CDR3 length equals 13 residues. V gave up 5 bases and J gave up 2 bases, with 8 bases separating them. CDR3 amino acids: CASSPTATDTQYF. DNA for the CDR3: TGTGCCAGCAGTCCCACCGCCACAGATACGCAGTATTTT.

This clonotype was seen ten or more times. V and J are TRBV20-1 and TRBJ2-1; perhaps TRBD2 as D (6 bases). This CDR3 has 13 amino acids. The germline gives CDR1 DFQATT, CDR2 SNEGSKA (reference sequence). V gave up 3 bases and J gave up 7 bases, with 13 bases separating them. The CDR3 here is CSASPGGENEQFF. Written as DNA, the CDR3 is TGCAGTGCTAGCCCCGGGGGTGAAAATGAGCAGTTCTTC.